This T cell receptor beta chain was sequenced for a study of cytomegalovirus exposure and HLA in healthy donors. The CDR3 sequence is 15 residues long. Trimming stripped 0 bases from V and 1 base from J, with 7 bases between. Germline CDR1 and CDR2: MNHEY and SVGAGI. This clone turned up a few times. PCR employed 60 Vbeta and 13 Jbeta primers. TCRdb's table, derived via immunoSEQ multiplex PCR, lists solely in-frame clones and lacks some. The profile covers roughly 150,000 clones, with 68% appearing a single time and more than 9% taken by the ten largest. The gene calls are TRBV6-5 and TRBJ1-5; TRBD1 is a possible D gene (6 bases). The source is a man younger than 40 in good health and CMV-seropositive. What was sequenced was PBMCs. The CDR3 sequence is CASSYSGGSNQPQHF. CDR3 in DNA: TGTGCCAGCAGTTACTCAGGGGGAAGCAATCAGCCCCAGCATTTT.